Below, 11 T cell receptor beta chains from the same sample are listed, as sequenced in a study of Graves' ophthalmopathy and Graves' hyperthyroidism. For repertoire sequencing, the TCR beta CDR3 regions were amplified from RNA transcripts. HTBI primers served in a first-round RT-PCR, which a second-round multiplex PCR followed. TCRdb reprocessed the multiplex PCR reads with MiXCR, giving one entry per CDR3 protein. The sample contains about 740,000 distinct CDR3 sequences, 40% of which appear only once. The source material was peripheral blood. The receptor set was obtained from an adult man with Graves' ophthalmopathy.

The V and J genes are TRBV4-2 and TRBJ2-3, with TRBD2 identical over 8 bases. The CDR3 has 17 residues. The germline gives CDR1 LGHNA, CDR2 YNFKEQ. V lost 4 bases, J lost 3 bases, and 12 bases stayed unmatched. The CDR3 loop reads CASSPQLAALWTDTQYF. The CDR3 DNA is TGTGCCAGCAGCCCGCAACTAGCGGCCTTGTGGACAGATACGCAGTATTTT.

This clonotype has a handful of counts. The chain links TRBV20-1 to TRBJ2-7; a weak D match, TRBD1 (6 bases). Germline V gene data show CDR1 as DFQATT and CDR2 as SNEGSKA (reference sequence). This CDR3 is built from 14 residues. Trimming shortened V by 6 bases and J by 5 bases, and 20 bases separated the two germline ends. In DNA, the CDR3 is TGCAGTGCCTCCGAGGGAACAGGGCTAAACGAGCAGTACTTC. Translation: CSASEGTGLNEQYF.

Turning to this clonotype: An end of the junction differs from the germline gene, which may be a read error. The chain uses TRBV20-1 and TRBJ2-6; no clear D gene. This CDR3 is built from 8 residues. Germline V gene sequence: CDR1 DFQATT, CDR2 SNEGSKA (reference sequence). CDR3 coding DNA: TGCAGTGCCCCCCAGTTCCGTTTC. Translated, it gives CSAPQFRF.

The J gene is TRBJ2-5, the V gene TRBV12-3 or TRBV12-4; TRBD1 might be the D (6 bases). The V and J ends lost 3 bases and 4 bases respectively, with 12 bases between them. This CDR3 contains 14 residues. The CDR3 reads CASSLFGRGETQYF. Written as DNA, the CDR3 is TGTGCCAGCAGTTTGTTTGGCAGGGGAGAGACCCAGTACTTC.

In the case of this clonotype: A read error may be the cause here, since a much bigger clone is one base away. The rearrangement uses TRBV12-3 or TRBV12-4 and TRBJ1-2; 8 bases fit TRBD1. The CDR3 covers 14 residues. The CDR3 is CAGSFSGGEYGYTF. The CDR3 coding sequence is TGTGCCGGCAGTTTCTCAGGGGGCGAATATGGCTACACCTTC.

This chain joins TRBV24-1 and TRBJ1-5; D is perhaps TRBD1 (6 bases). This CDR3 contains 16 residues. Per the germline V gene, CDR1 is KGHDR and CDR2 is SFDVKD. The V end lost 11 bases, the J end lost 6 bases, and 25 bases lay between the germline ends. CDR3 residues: CASRKGSGAGRQPQHF. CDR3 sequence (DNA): TGTGCCAGCAGGAAGGGGTCGGGGGCAGGACGTCAGCCCCAGCATTTT.

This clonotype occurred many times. CDR3 region: CASSEGRTQETQYF. The CDR3 region has the DNA TGTGCCAGCAGTGAAGGCCGGACGCAAGAGACCCAGTACTTC. The gene calls are TRBV2 and TRBJ2-5; D is uncertain. Germline CDR1 SNHLY, CDR2 FYNNEI. This CDR3 comprises 14 residues. Trimming took 1 base from V and 2 from J, leaving 8 bases between them.

The CDR3 region is CASSSPGYNEQYF. In DNA, the CDR3 is TGTGCCAGCTCATCCCCGGGATACAACGAGCAGTACTTC. This chain links TRBV2 with TRBJ2-7, with D possibly matching TRBD2 (5 bases). The V and J ends lost 8 bases and 5 bases respectively, with 16 bases between them. Germline CDR1 is SNHLY and CDR2 is FYNNEI. CDR3 length: 13 residues.

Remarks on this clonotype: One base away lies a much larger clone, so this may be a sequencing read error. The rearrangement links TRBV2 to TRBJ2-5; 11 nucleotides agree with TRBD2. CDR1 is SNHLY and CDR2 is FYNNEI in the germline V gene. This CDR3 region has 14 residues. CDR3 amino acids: CASGLAGGQEAQYF. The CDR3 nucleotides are TGTGCCAGCGGGCTAGCGGGGGGCCAAGAGGCCCAGTACTTC.

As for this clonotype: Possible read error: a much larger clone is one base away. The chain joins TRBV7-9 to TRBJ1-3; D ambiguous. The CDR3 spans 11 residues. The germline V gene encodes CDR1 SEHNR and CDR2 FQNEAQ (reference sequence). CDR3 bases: TGTGCCAGCAGATTAGTAAACACCATACATTTT. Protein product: CASRLVNTIHF.

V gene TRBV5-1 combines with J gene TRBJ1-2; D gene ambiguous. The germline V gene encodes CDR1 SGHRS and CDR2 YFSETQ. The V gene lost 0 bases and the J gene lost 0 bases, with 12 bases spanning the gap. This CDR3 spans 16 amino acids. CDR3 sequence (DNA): TGCGCCAGCAGCTTGGGGGATACCTCTACTAACTATGGCTACACCTTC. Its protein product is CASSLGDTSTNYGYTF.